Described below is a single T cell receptor beta chain sequence and its context. This clone has a single count. Its antigen remains undetermined. It has no much larger one-base neighbor in the sample; base qualities were not kept. TCRbeta CDR3 regions were amplified from genomic DNA using the immunoSEQ Assay, a bias-controlled multiplex PCR. Processing in the source paper ran as follows. The number of nucleated cells in each sample was estimated by amplification of reference gene primers within the assay. To quantify the absolute abundance of each unique TCRbeta CDR3 rearrangement, sequence reads were collapsed and filtered. For each sample, productive Simpson clonality was calculated as the square root of Simpson's diversity index over productive rearrangements. What TCRdb holds here is the immuneACCESS table cut down to in-frame rearrangements. Part of the clones is not present; checked against another copy, under half of the missing clones reflect an unresolved V gene, and the others are unexplained. V and J calls plus clone size are reproduced from that table; the DNA served to infer D and trimming. This sample is represented by 100,000 to 150,000 clones; roughly 87% of them were singletons. Under 7% of the sample is held by the ten biggest clonotypes.

This entry comes from a study of blood T cell repertoires in COVID-19 (dated by TCRdb to about 2020). With respect to the entire study: Samples from collaborators originated in the United States, Italy and Spain and spanned both the acute and convalescent phases of COVID-19. The material from the prospective study consisted of cDNA or gDNA derived from T cells, B-cell-depleted T cells, or PBMCs. Deeply sampled blood TCRbeta repertoires from subjects exposed to, actively infected with, or recovered from COVID-19 were included in the dataset. The repertoires were released in a freely available public database meant as a resource for research on the immune response to SARS-CoV-2. The samples were drawn from two sources: the first 160 participants of the ongoing ImmuneRACE study, and 1,000 to 1,500 subjects contributed by 6 global collaborators. A de-identified subject ID, COVID-19 status, age in years and sex were almost always included in the sample metadata. Where available, HLA class I and class II types were obtained from metadata supplied by the sample provider rather than from assay-based typing. The full study reports these points: The quantity of clinical and demographic metadata differed by source and by participant and was supplied without curation.

V and J are truncated by 5 bases and 4 bases respectively, leaving an intervening sequence of 12 bases. Sequences MDHEN (CDR1) and SYDVKM (CDR2) are obtained from the germline V gene. From the cysteine up to the phenylalanine, the CDR3 has a length of 15 residues. Left in the record is the CDR3 DNA by itself, 45 bases read in frame from the first base. The collaborating institutions used their own protocols to collect whole blood in K2EDTA tubes. Collaborator samples were shipped for TCRbeta analysis as frozen whole blood, isolated PBMCs, or DNA extracted from either sample type. The receptor's source is a man of 80 years or more with active or convalescent COVID-19. This sequence uses TRBV28 and TRBJ2-6, and TRBD1 may be the D gene, going by 5 matching bases. The sample comprised peripheral blood. CDR3 protein: CASSPAGSGANVLTF. At the DNA level, the sequence is TGTGCCAGCAGTCCGGCAGGGTCCGGGGCCAACGTCCTGACTTTC.